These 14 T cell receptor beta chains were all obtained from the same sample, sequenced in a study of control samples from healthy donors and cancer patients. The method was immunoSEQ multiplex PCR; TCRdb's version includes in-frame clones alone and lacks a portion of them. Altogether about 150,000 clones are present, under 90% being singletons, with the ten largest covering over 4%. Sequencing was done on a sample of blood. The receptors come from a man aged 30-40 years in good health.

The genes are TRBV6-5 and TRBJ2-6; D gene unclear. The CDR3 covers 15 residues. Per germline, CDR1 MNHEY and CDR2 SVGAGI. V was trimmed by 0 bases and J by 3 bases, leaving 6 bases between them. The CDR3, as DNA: TGTGCCAGCAGTTACTCTGGGGATGGGGCCAACGTCCTGACTTTC. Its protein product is CASSYSGDGANVLTF.

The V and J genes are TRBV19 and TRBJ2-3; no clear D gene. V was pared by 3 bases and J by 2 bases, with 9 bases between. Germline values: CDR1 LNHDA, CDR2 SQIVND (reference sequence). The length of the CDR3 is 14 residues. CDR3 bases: TGTGCCAGTAGTATTAGTCGCCCCACAGATACGCAGTATTTT. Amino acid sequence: CASSISRPTDTQYF.

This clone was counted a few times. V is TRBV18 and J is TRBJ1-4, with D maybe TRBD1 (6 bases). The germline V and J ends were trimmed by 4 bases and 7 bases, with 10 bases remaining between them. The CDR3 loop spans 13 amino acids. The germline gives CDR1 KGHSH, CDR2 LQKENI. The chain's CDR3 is CASSRGHGEKLFF. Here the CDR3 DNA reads TGTGCCAGCTCACGGGGGCACGGTGAAAAACTGTTTTTT.

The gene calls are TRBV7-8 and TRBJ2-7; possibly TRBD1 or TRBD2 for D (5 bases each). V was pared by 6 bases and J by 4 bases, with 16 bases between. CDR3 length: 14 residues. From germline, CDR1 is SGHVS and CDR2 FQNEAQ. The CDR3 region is CASSRTGWGYEQYF. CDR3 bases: TGTGCCAGCAGTCGGACTGGCTGGGGGTACGAGCAGTACTTC.

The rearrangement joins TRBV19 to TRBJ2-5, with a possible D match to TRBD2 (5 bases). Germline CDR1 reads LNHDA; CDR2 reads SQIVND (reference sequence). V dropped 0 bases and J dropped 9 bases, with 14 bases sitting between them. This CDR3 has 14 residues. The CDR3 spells CASSIELGSSAQYF. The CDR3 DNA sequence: TGTGCCAGTAGTATAGAACTAGGGTCCTCGGCCCAGTACTTC.

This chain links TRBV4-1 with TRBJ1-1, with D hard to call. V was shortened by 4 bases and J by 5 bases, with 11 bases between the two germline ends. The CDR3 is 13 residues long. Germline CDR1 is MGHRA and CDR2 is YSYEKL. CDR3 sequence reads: CASSPAADTEAFF. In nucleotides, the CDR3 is TGCGCCAGCAGCCCCGCTGCAGATACTGAAGCTTTCTTT.

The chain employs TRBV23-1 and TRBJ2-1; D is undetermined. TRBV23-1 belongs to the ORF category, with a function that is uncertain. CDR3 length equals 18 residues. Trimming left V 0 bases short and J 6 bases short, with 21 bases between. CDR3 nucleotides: TGCGCCAGCAGTCAATCGGTACGGCGAGGCCCCATCGCCAATGAGCAGTTCTTC. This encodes CASSQSVRRGPIANEQFF.

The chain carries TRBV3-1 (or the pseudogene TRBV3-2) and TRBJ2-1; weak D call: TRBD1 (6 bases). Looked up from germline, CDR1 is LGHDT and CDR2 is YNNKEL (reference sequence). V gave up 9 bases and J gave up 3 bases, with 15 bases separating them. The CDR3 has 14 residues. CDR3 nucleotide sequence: TGTGCCAGTACTCGTCGACAGGACTACAATGAGCAGTTCTTC. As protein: CASTRRQDYNEQFF.

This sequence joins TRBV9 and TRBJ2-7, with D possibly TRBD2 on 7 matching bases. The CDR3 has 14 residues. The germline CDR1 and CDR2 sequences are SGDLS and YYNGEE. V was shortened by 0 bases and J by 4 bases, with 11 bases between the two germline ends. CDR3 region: CASSVGGGLYEQYF. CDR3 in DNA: TGTGCCAGCAGCGTAGGCGGGGGCTTATACGAGCAGTACTTC. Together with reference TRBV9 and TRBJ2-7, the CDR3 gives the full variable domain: DSGVTQTPKHLITATGQRVTLRCSPRSGDLSVYWYQQSLDQGLQFLIQYYNGEERAKGNILERFSAQQFPDLHSELNLSSLELGDSALYFCASSVGGGLYEQYFGPGTRLTVT.

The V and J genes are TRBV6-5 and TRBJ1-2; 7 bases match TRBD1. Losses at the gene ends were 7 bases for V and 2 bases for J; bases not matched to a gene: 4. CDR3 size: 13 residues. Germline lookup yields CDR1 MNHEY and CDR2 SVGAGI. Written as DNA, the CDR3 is TGTGCCAGCATCCTACAGGGGAACTATGGCTACACCTTC. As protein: CASILQGNYGYTF.

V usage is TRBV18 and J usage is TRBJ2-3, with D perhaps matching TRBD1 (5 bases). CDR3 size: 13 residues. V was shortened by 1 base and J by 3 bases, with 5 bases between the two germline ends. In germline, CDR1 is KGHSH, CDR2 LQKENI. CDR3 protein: CASSPRQTDTQYF. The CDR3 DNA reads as TGTGCCAGCTCACCACGACAGACAGATACGCAGTATTTT.

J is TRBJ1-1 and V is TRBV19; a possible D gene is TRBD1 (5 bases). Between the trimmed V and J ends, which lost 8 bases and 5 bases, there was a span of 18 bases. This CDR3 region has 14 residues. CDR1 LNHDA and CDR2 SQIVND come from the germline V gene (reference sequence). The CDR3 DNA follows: TGTGCCAGTGGGGCGTGGGAGACAGAGACTGAAGCTTTCTTT. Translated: CASGAWETETEAFF.

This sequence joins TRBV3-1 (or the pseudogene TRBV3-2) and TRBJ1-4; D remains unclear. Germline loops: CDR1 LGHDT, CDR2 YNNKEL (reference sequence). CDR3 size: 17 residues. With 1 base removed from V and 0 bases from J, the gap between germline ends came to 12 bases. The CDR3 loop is CASSQAGGLATNEKLFF. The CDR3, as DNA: TGTGCCAGCAGCCAAGCAGGAGGTCTCGCAACTAATGAAAAACTGTTTTTT.

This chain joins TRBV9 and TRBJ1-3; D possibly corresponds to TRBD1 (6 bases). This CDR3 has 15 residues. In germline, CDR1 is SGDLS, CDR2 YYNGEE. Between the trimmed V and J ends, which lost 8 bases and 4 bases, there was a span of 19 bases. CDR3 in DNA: TGTGCCAGTACCTCAACGGGACAAAAGGGAAACACCATATATTTT. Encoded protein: CASTSTGQKGNTIYF.